The present TCR beta chain was sequenced within a study of blood T cell repertoires in COVID-19. Seattle's enrolled individuals joined amid active infection and were then monitored longitudinally. TCRdb's copy holds only in-frame clones and misses some; the assay was immunoSEQ multiplex PCR. The table includes about 130,000 clones, around 89% detected once. From germline, CDR1 is SGHVS and CDR2 FNYEAQ. The length of the CDR3 is 15 residues. V trimming: 1 base; J trimming: 4 bases; junction bases outside the gene matches: 5. Sequencing was carried out using peripheral blood. The V and J genes are TRBV7-6 and TRBJ1-1, with 8 nucleotides matching TRBD1. The receptor's source is a man aged 60 to 69 with COVID-19, enrolled during active disease. This chain's CDR3 is CASSLGAGGFTEAFF. The DNA of the CDR3 is TGTGCCAGCAGCTTAGGGGCAGGGGGCTTCACTGAAGCTTTCTTT.